This entry lists 11 T cell receptor beta chains sequenced from one sample in a study of T cell repertoires in cytomegalovirus infection. No antigen is known for these receptors. TCRdb re-derived calls from the reads in MiXCR, one entry per CDR3 protein. The sample has 650,000 to 850,000 distinct CDR3 sequences; approximately 32% are singletons. The source was cultured CD8+ T cells from PBMCs, collected from culture after CMV antigen stimulation. The receptors stem from a human donor in good health (CMV status not recorded). Some clones in this sample may be carry-over from other donors' samples.

This chain joins TRBV12-5 and TRBJ1-2; a possible D gene is TRBD1 (6 bases). Between the trimmed V and J ends, which lost 5 bases and 8 bases, there was a span of 18 bases. The CDR3 has 14 residues. Germline assignment: CDR1 LGHNT and CDR2 FRNRAP. CDR3 DNA: TGTGCTAGTGGTCCCTATGTGGGGGCCGAAGGCTACACCTTC. It encodes CASGPYVGAEGYTF.

The chain uses TRBV20-1 and TRBJ2-3, with TRBD2 matching over 13 bases. The CDR3 consists of 21 residues. In germline, CDR1 is DFQATT, CDR2 SNEGSKA (reference sequence). V shed 6 bases, J shed 0 bases, and the junction held 21 bases outside the gene matches. CDR3 coding DNA: TGCAGTGCCCTGCCCCCTCTACTAACTAGCGGGGGGGTTGACAGCACAGATACGCAGTATTTT. Translation gives CSALPPLLTSGGVDSTDTQYF.

V gene TRBV27 combines with J gene TRBJ1-2, with unresolved D. The CDR3 has 14 amino acids. CDR1 is MNHEY and CDR2 is SMNVEV in the germline V gene (reference sequence). V was cut by 4 bases and J by 8 bases, with 17 bases left in between. The CDR3 reads CASSWAGDPRGYTF. For the CDR3, the DNA is TGTGCCAGCAGTTGGGCAGGTGACCCCAGAGGCTACACCTTC.

The sample holds a few counts of this clonotype. The genes are TRBV24-1 and TRBJ1-6, with TRBD1 matching over 9 bases. Germline V gives CDR1 KGHDR, CDR2 SFDVKD. The V and J ends lost 4 bases and 12 bases, in that order; junction bases with no gene match: 3. The CDR3 is made up of 13 amino acids. CDR3 nucleotides: TGTGCCACCAGTGACTCGGGACAGGGACCCCTCCACTTT. It specifies CATSDSGQGPLHF.

This clonotype was detected ten times or more. The chain's CDR3 is CASSLTFQEGGNTIYF. The CDR3 DNA reads TGTGCCAGCAGCTTAACGTTCCAGGAAGGTGGAAACACCATATATTTT. The rearrangement links TRBV7-9 to TRBJ1-3; unclear D gene. The length of the CDR3 is 16 residues. The germline V gene has CDR1 SEHNR and CDR2 FQNEAQ (reference sequence). V shed 2 bases and J shed 3 bases, with 14 bases lying between them.

The gene calls are TRBV10-3 and TRBJ2-5; weak D call: TRBD1 (6 bases). Germline V gene sequence: CDR1 ENHRY, CDR2 SYGVKD. Trimming removed 0 bases from V and 4 bases from J, with 24 bases in between. The CDR3 sequence is 19 residues long. The CDR3: CAISESKGVALSEGETQYF. The CDR3 DNA reads as TGTGCCATCAGTGAGTCGAAGGGGGTTGCTCTTTCTGAGGGAGAGACCCAGTACTTC.

CDR3 region: CASSTEAWETQYF. The CDR3 DNA follows: TGTGCCAGTAGTACTGAGGCCTGGGAGACCCAGTACTTC. This chain links TRBV19 with TRBJ2-5; D call uncertain. Per germline, CDR1 LNHDA and CDR2 SQIVND (reference sequence). Deletions cut 4 bases from V and 5 bases from J, with 11 bases between. The CDR3 consists of 13 residues.

Many counts were recorded for this clonotype. V gene TRBV5-6 combines with J gene TRBJ2-7; TRBD1 or TRBD2 may be the D gene (6 bases each). Germline V gene data show CDR1 as SGHDT and CDR2 as YYEEEE. V gave up 0 bases and J gave up 7 bases, with 17 bases separating them. This CDR3 region has 15 residues. Written as DNA, the CDR3 is TGTGCCAGCAGCTTGGGCAGGGGACTTTTTGGGGAGCAGTACTTC. Translated: CASSLGRGLFGEQYF.

This clonotype has a handful of counts. The chain employs TRBV7-2 and TRBJ2-7, with a tentative D call TRBD2 (5 bases). V gave up 5 bases and J gave up 2 bases, with 19 bases separating them. Germline values: CDR1 SGHTA, CDR2 FQGNSA. The CDR3 is made up of 16 amino acids. The CDR3 region has the DNA TGTGCCAGCAGCGCCCCCTCCAAGCGGAATCCCTACGAGCAGTACGTC. Protein sequence: CASSAPSKRNPYEQYV.

This clonotype was detected only a few times. This chain uses TRBV7-9 with TRBJ2-5; possibly TRBD2 for D (5 bases). In germline, CDR1 is SEHNR, CDR2 FQNEAQ (reference sequence). V lost 8 bases and J 11 bases, leaving 12 bases between the germline ends. The CDR3 loop spans 10 amino acids. The CDR3 nucleotides read TGTGCCAGCCTCGGGCAGCGGCAGTACTTC. It is translated as CASLGQRQYF. Together with reference TRBV7-9 and TRBJ2-5, the CDR3 gives the full variable domain: DTGVSQNPRHKITKRGQNVTFRCDPISEHNRLYWYRQTLGQGPEFLTYFQNEAQLEKSRLLSDRFSAERPKGSFSTLEIQRTEQGDSAMYLCASLGQRQYFGPGTRLLVL.

The CDR3 coding sequence is TGTGCCAGCAGCCCCCCCCTTAGCGGAGGCTCCTACAATGAGCAGTTCTTC. This translates into CASSPPLSGGSYNEQFF. The gene calls are TRBV3-1 and TRBJ2-1; tentative D call: TRBD2 (6 bases). The CDR3 has 17 residues. The V end was cut by 4 bases, the J end by 0 bases, with 16 bases between. Germline V lookup: CDR1 LGHDT, CDR2 YNNKEL (reference sequence).